One sample yielded the 12 T cell receptor beta chains listed below, sequenced in a study of blood T cell repertoires in COVID-19 (dated by TCRdb to the early 2020s). Library creation used the immunoSEQ multiplex PCR assay. Held by TCRdb, this immuneACCESS table contains in-frame sequences only and omits some clones. Under half of the omission traces to an unresolved V gene where checked; the cause of the rest is unknown. The sample table lists 110,000 to 150,000 clones, roughly 80% of them with a count of one. Over 2.5% of the sample lies in the top ten. Sequenced sample: peripheral blood. Receptors were obtained from a woman older than 75 with acute or convalescent COVID-19.

This clone occurred once. This sequence joins TRBV5-1 and TRBJ1-1, with D possibly matching TRBD1 (6 bases). CDR1 SGHRS and CDR2 YFSETQ come from the germline V gene. With 4 bases removed from V and 4 bases from J, the gap between germline ends came to 17 bases. There are 15 residues in the CDR3. Written as DNA, the CDR3 is TGCGCCAGCAGCCCTCTTGGGGGGGCGCCCACTGAAGCTTTCTTT. As protein: CASSPLGGAPTEAFF.

The gene calls are TRBV6-6 and TRBJ1-2, with 7 bases matching TRBD1. V trimming: 5 bases; J trimming: 8 bases; junction bases outside the gene matches: 8. CDR1 MNHNY and CDR2 SVGAGI come from the germline V gene (reference sequence). This CDR3 has 13 amino acids. CDR3 loop: CASSPRQGDGYTF. The CDR3 DNA follows: TGTGCCAGCAGTCCTAGACAGGGAGACGGCTACACCTTC.

This clone was observed a single time. The gene calls are TRBV7-3 and TRBJ2-3; TRBD2 aligns across 7 bases. The CDR3 is 14 amino acids. Germline V CDR1 and CDR2: SGHTA, FQGTGA. V was pared by 8 bases and J by 5 bases, with 10 bases of the junction left unmatched. The CDR3 loop is CASSTLGGGDTQYF. The CDR3 DNA sequence: TGTGCCAGCTCCACCCTTGGGGGGGGAGATACGCAGTATTTT.

J is TRBJ1-1 and V is TRBV21-1; the table's TRBD1 call for D was not verified on the DNA. TRBV21-1 is marked as a pseudogene. The CDR3 contains 14 residues. The CDR3 spells CASSKGGQTKEAFF. In DNA, the CDR3 is TGTGCCAGCAGCAAAGGGGGACAGACCAAGGAGGCTTTCTTT.

The chain is built from TRBV4-1 and TRBJ1-1; TRBD1 matches 10 bases. Per germline, CDR1 MGHRA and CDR2 YSYEKL. The CDR3 spans 16 residues. V lost 4 bases to trimming and J lost 7 bases; unmatched junction nucleotides: 12. The CDR3 loop is CASSRHRDRGQYEAFF. CDR3 coding DNA: TGCGCCAGCAGCCGTCACCGGGACAGGGGACAATATGAAGCTTTCTTT.

This clone was found once. V is TRBV2 and J is TRBJ1-1; 11 bases align to TRBD1. Unmatched junction bases numbered 8, after V lost 4 bases and J lost 1 base. CDR3 length: 17 residues. The germline V gene encodes CDR1 SNHLY and CDR2 FYNNEI. CDR3 bases: TGTGCCAGCAGTGTGAGGACAGGGGGCTTCAGGAACACTGAAGCTTTCTTT. Protein: CASSVRTGGFRNTEAFF.

V and J are TRBV2 and TRBJ1-1, with 9 positions matching TRBD1. The CDR3 is made up of 13 amino acids. J lost 8 bases, V lost 7 bases, and 8 bases had no gene match. The germline CDR1 and CDR2 sequences are SNHLY and FYNNEI. CDR3 DNA: TGTGCCAGCACCGACAGGGGGGTTGGGGAAGCTTTCTTT. This encodes CASTDRGVGEAFF. The complete variable domain, with remaining parts taken from reference TRBV2 and TRBJ1-1, reads EPEVTQTPSHQVTQMGQEVILRCVPISNHLYFYWYRQILGQKVEFLVSFYNNEISEKSEIFDDQFSVERPDGSNFTLKIRSTKLEDSAMYFCASTDRGVGEAFFGQGTRLTVV.

This chain connects TRBV4-2 to TRBJ1-1, with D unclear. The CDR3 consists of 14 residues. Germline V gene sequence: CDR1 LGHNA, CDR2 YNFKEQ. Trimming took off 1 base at V and 3 bases at J, with 9 bases between the two ends. The CDR3 coding sequence is TGTGCCAGCAGCCAAGTGCAGGTGGACACTGAAGCTTTCTTT. Protein sequence: CASSQVQVDTEAFF.

This clone turned up a few times. The DNA of the CDR3 is TGTGCCAGCTCACGTGAGGGATCCTCGAGCTCACCCCTCCACTTT. It encodes CASSREGSSSSPLHF. The chain recombines TRBV18 with TRBJ1-6; D unresolved. Germline loops: CDR1 KGHSH, CDR2 LQKENI. The CDR3 has 15 amino acids. The V end lost 4 bases, the J end lost 10 bases, and 17 bases lay between the germline ends.

This chain links TRBV9 with TRBJ2-7, with 11 bases matching TRBD1. V shed 4 bases, J shed 1 base, and the junction held 1 base outside the gene matches. Germline CDR1 and CDR2: SGDLS and YYNGEE. The CDR3 loop spans 14 amino acids. DNA for the CDR3: TGTGCCAGCAGCAGGGACAGGGGGTCCTACGAGCAGTACTTC. Its protein is CASSRDRGSYEQYF.

Points on this clone: Mismatch with germline at one junction end may stem from a read error. This chain joins TRBV19 and TRBJ1-1, with 8 bases identical to TRBD1. The CDR3 spans 14 residues. Germline loops: CDR1 LNHDA, CDR2 SQIVND (reference sequence). As DNA, the CDR3 is TGTGCCCGTAGTATAGGGACAGGGAACACTGAAGCTTTCTTT. Its protein is CARSIGTGNTEAFF.

The chain has TRBV4-1 and TRBJ2-1; the D gene is possibly TRBD2 (6 bases). V was clipped by 4 bases and J by 15 bases, with 19 bases between them. The CDR3 loop spans 13 amino acids. CDR1 and CDR2 from the germline V gene are MGHRA and YSYEKL. CDR3 nucleotide sequence: TGCGCCAGCAGCCCCCATGGTCTTCTAGCGCGGTTCTTC. Protein sequence: CASSPHGLLARFF.